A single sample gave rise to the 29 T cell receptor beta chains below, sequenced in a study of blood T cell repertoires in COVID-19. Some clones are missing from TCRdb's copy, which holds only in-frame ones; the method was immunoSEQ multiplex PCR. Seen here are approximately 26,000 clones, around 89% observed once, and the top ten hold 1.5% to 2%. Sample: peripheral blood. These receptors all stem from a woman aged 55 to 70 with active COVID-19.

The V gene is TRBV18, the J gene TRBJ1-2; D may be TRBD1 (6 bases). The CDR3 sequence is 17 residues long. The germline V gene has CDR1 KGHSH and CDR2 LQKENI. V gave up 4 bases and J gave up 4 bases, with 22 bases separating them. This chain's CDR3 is CASSLDLAWQGSYGYTF. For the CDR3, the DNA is TGTGCCAGCTCACTCGACTTAGCGTGGCAGGGGAGCTATGGCTACACCTTC.

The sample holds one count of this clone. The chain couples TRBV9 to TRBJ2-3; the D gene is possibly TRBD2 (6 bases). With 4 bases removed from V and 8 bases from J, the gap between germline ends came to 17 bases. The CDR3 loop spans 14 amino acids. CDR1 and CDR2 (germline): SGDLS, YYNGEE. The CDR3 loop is CASSSLSNGGTQYF. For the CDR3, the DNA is TGTGCCAGCAGCTCGCTTTCGAACGGGGGTACGCAGTATTTT.

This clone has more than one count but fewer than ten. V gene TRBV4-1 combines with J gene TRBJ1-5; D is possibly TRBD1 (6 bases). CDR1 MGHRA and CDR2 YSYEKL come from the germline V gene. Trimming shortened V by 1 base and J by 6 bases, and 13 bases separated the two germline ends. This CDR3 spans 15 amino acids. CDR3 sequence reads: CASSQGGGSAQPQHF. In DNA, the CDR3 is TGCGCCAGCAGCCAAGGAGGGGGTTCTGCTCAGCCCCAGCATTTT.

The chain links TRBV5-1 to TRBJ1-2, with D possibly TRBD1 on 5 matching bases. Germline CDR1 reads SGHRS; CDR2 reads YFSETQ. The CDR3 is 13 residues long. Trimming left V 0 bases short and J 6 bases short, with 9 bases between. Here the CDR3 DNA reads TGCGCCAGCAGCTTGGAGTGGGGGGATGGCTACACCTTC. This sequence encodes CASSLEWGDGYTF.

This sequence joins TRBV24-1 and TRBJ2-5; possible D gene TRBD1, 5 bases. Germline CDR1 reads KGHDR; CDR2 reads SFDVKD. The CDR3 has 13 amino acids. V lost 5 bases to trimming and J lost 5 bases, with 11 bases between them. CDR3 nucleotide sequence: TGTGCCACCAGTGGTCAATGGGGCGAGACCCAGTACTTC. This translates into CATSGQWGETQYF.

CDR3 loop: CATSVAGRRVSNEQFF. In nucleotides, the CDR3 is TGTGCCACCAGTGTAGCAGGGAGGAGGGTGTCCAATGAGCAGTTCTTC. The V gene is TRBV24-1, the J gene TRBJ2-1; D perhaps matches TRBD2 (6 bases). Trimming shortened V by 5 bases and J by 6 bases, and 19 bases separated the two germline ends. This CDR3 has 16 amino acids. Germline V gene lookup returns CDR1 KGHDR and CDR2 SFDVKD.

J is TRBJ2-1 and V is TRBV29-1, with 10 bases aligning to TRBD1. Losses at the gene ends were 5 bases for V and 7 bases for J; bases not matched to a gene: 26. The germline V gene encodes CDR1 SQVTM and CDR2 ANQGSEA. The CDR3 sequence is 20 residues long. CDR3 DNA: TGCAGCGTTCCAACCGCCAGGGACAGGGGAAGGTGGACCAGGGGGAATGAGCAGTTCTTC. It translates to CSVPTARDRGRWTRGNEQFF.

The CDR3 DNA reads TGTGCCAGCAGTTCCCAGGGACTAATTGGTGAAAAACTGTTTTTT. It is translated as CASSSQGLIGEKLFF. The chain is built from TRBV28 and TRBJ1-4, with a tentative D call TRBD1 (5 bases). With 4 bases removed from V and 7 bases from J, the gap between germline ends came to 16 bases. Germline CDR1 and CDR2: MDHEN and SYDVKM. This CDR3 is 15 amino acids long. The full variable domain, completed using reference TRBV28 and TRBJ1-4, is DVKVTQSSRYLVKRTGEKVFLECVQDMDHENMFWYRQDPGLGLRLIYFSYDVKMKEKGDIPEGYSVSREKKERFSLILESASTNQTSMYLCASSSQGLIGEKLFFGSGTQLSVL.

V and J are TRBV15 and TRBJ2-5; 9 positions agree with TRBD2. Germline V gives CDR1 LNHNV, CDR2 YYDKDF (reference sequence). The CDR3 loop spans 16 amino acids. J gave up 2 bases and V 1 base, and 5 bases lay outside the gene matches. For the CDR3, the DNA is TGTGCCACCAGCAGAGGCTCTCTAGCGGGGCAAGAGACCCAGTACTTC. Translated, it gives CATSRGSLAGQETQYF.

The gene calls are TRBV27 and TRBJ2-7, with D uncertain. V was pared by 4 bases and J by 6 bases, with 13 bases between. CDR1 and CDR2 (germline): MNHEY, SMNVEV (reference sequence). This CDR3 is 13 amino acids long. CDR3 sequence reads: CASSSYHLGEQYF. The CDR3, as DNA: TGTGCCAGCAGTTCCTATCACCTTGGCGAGCAGTACTTC.

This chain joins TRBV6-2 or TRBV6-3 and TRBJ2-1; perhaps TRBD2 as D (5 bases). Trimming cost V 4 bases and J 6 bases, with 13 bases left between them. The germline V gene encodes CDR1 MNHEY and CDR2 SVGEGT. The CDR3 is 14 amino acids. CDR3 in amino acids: CASSSSRRSNEQFF. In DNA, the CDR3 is TGTGCCAGCAGTTCTAGCCGGAGGAGCAATGAGCAGTTCTTC.

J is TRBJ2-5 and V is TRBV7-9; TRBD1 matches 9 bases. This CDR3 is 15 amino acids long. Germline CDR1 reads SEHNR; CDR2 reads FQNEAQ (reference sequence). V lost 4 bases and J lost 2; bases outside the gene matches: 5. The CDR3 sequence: CASSWGQGRQETQYF. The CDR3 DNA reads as TGTGCCAGCAGCTGGGGACAGGGCCGGCAAGAGACCCAGTACTTC.

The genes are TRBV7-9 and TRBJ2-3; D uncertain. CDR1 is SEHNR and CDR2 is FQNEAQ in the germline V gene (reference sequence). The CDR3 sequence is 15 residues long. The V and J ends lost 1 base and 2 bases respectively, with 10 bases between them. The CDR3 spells CASSLGGFYTDTQYF. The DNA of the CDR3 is TGTGCCAGCAGCTTAGGAGGCTTTTACACAGATACGCAGTATTTT.

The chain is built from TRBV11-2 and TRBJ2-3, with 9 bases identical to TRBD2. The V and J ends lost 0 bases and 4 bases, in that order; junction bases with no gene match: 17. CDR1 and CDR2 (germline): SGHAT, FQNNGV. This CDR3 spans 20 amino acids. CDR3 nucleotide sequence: TGTGCCAGCAGCTTAGACGGGTGGACCTCAGCTAGCGGGATTTCAGATACGCAGTATTTT. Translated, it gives CASSLDGWTSASGISDTQYF.

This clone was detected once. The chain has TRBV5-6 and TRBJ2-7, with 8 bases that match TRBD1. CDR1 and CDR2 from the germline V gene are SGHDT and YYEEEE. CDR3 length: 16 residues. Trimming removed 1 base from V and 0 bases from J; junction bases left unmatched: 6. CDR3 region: CASSLPRDRYSYEQYF. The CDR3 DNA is TGTGCCAGCAGCTTGCCCCGGGACAGGTACTCCTACGAGCAGTACTTC.

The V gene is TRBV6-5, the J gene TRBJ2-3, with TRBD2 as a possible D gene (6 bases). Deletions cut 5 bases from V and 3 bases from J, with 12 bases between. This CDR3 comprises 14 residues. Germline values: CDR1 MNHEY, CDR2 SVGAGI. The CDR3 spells CASSQLRGTDTQYF. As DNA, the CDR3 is TGTGCCAGCAGTCAATTACGGGGGACAGATACGCAGTATTTT.

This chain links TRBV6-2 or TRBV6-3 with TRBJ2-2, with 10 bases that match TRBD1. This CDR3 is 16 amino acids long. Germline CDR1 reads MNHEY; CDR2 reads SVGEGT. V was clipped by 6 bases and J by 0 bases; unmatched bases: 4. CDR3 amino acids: CASSQGQGANTGELFF. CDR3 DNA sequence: TGTGCCAGCAGCCAAGGACAGGGGGCGAACACCGGGGAGCTGTTTTTT.

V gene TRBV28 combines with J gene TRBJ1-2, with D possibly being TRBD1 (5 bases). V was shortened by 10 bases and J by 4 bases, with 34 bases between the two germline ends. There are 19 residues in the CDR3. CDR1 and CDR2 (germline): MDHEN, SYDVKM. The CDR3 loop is CATTLPSGASSVGSYGYTF. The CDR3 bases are TGTGCCACCACCCTCCCTAGTGGGGCCTCCTCTGTTGGATCCTATGGCTACACCTTC.

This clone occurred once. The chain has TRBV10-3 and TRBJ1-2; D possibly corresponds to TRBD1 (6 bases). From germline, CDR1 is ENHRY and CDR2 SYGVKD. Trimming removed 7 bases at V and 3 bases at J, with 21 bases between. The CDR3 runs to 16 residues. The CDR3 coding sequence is TGTGCCATCACCCCCGTCGGGGGGCGAACCGACTATGGCTACACCTTC. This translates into CAITPVGGRTDYGYTF.

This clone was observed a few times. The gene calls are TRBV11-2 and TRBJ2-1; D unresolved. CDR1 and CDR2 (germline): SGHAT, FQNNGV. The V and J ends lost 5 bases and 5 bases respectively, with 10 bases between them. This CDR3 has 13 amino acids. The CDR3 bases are TGTGCCAGCAGCGCCAGTCTGAACAATGAGCAGTTCTTC. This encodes CASSASLNNEQFF.

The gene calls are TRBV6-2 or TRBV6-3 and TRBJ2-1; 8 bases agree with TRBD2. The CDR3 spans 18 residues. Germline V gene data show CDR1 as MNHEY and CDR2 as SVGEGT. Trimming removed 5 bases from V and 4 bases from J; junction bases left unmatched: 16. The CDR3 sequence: CASSGTSGTWWAYNEQFF. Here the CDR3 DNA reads TGTGCCAGCAGTGGTACTAGCGGTACCTGGTGGGCGTACAATGAGCAGTTCTTC.

DNA for the CDR3: TGCGCCAGCAGCCGCACTCGACAGGAGAACACTGAAGCTTTCTTT. It is translated as CASSRTRQENTEAFF. The chain is built from TRBV10-2 and TRBJ1-1, with D possibly TRBD1 on 6 matching bases. Germline lookup yields CDR1 WSHSY and CDR2 SAAADI. The CDR3 loop spans 15 amino acids. Trimming removed 6 bases from V and 1 base from J, with 15 bases in between.

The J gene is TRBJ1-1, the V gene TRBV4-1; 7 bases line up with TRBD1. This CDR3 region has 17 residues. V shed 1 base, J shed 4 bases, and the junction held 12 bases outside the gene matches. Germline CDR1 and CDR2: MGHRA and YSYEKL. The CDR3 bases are TGCGCCAGCAGCCAAGGACGGGACAGTCGACGGGGCACTGAAGCTTTCTTT. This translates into CASSQGRDSRRGTEAFF.

The CDR3 nucleotides are TGTGCCAGCACCCAGAGGTTAGGCGGGGTCGGTGAAAAACTGTTTTTT. Its translation is CASTQRLGGVGEKLFF. The chain carries TRBV21-1 and TRBJ1-4. TRBV21-1 represents a pseudogene. The CDR3 loop spans 16 amino acids.

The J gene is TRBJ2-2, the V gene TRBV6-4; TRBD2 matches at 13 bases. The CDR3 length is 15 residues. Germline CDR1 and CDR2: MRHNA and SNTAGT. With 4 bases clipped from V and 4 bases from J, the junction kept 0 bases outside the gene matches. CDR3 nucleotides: TGTGCCAGCAGTGGGACTAGCGGGAGCACCGGGGAGCTGTTTTTT. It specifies CASSGTSGSTGELFF.

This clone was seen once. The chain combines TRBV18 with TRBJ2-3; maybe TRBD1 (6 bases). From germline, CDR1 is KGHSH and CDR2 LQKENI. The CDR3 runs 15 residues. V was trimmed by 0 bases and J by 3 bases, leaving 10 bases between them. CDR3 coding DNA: TGTGCCAGCTCACCACCGGCAGGGGAAACAGATACGCAGTATTTT. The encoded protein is CASSPPAGETDTQYF. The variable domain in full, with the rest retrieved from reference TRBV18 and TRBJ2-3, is NAGVMQNPRHLVRRRGQEARLRCSPMKGHSHVYWYRQLPEEGLKFMVYLQKENIIDESGMPKERFSAEFPKEGPSILRIQQVVRGDSAAYFCASSPPAGETDTQYFGPGTRLTVL.

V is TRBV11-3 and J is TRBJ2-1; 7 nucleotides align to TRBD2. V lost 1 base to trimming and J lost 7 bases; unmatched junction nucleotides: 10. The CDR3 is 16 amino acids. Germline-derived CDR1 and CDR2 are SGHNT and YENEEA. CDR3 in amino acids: CASSLVGGGSANEQFF. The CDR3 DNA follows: TGTGCCAGCAGCTTAGTTGGGGGAGGGTCCGCAAATGAGCAGTTCTTC.

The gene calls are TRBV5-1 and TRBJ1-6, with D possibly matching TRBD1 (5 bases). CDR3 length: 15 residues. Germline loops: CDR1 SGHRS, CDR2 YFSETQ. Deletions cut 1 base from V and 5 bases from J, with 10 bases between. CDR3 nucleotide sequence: TGCGCCAGCAGCTTGATCGCAGGGAATAATTCACCCCTCCACTTT. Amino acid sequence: CASSLIAGNNSPLHF.

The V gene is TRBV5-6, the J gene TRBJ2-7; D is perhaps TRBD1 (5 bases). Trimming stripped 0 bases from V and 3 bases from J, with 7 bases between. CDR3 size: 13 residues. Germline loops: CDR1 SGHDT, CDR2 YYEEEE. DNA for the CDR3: TGTGCCAGCAGCTTGGAGACAGTCTACGAGCAGTACTTC. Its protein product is CASSLETVYEQYF.